A single T cell receptor beta chain is shown here with its context. Its specificity is not known. Peripheral blood, about 10 milliliters per donor, was collected. These data come from a study of blood T cells in healthy people across ages. Points from the study as a whole: Those diversity estimates obtained from one million T cells were thought to be underestimates.

Primers used in a second PCR of roughly 7 to 12 cycles were a sample-barcoded 5' primer and a J-beta primer mix. A single record per CDR3 protein comes from TCRdb applying MiXCR to the 5' RACE reads. In the table there are around 1.5 million distinct CDR3 sequences, approximately 59% of which are singletons. The source of this sequence is a man between 18 and 29 years old in good health. Source material: blood.

In DNA, the CDR3 is TGTGCCACCAGTGATTTGCATCTGGCAGCCGTACCCTACGAGCAGTACTTC. Protein product: CATSDLHLAAVPYEQYF. The J gene is TRBJ2-7, the V gene TRBV24-1; no definite D call. Looked up from germline, CDR1 is KGHDR and CDR2 is SFDVKD. V dropped 0 bases and J dropped 2 bases, with 16 bases sitting between them. CDR3 length equals 17 residues.